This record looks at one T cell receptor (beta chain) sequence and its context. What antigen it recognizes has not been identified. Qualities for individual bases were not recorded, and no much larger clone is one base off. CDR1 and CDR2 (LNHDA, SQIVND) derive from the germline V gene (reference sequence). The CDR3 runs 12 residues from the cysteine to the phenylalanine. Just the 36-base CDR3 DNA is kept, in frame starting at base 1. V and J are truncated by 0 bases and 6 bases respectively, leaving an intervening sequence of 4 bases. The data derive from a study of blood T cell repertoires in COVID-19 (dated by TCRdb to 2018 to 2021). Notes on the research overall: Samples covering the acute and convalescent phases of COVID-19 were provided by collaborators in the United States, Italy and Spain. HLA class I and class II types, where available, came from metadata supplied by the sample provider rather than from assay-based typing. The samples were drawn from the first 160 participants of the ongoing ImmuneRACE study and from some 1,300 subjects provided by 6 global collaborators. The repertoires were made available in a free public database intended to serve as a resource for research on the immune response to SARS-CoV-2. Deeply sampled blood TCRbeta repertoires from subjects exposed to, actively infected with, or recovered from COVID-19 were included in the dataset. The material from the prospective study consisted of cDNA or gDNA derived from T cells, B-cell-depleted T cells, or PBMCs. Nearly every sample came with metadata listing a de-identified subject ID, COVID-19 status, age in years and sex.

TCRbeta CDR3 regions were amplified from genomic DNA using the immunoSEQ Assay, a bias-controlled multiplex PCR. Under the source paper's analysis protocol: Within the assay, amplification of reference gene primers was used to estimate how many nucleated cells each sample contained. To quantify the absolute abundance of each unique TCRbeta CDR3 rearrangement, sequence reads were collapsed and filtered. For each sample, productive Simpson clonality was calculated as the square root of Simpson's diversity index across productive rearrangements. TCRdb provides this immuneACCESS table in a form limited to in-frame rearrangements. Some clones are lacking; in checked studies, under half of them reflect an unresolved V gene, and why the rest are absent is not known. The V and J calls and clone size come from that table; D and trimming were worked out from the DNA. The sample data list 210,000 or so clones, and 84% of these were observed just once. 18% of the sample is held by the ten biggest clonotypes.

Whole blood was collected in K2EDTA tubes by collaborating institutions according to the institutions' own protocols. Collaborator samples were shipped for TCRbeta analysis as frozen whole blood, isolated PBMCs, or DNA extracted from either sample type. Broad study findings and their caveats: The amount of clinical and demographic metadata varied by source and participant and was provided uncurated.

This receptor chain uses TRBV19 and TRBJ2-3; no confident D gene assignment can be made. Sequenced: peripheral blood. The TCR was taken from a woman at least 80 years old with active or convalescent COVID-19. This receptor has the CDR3 CASSIDLDTQYF. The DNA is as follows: TGTGCCAGTAGTATAGATCTGGATACGCAGTATTTT.